The entry that follows covers one TCR beta chain sequence. What it recognizes is unknown. This entry belongs to a study of T cell responses to AZD1222 COVID-19 vaccine. Study details: Timing groups of about 4 and about 12 weeks for second doses were pooled. Study-level findings and limits: Targets within unmutated variant regions were reportedly found for nearly half of spike-specific TCRs. With two AZD1222 doses given, Spike-specific TCR breadth and depth both rose. Just a handful of AZD1222 recipients were seropositive at baseline.

V lost 5 bases to trimming and J lost 2 bases, with 10 bases between them. This CDR3 spans 14 amino acids. The germline CDR1 and CDR2 sequences are MNHNY and SVGAGI (reference sequence). The repertoire was sequenced with immunoSEQ multiplex PCR; TCRdb's copy has only in-frame clones and lacks some. Seen here are 84,000 or so clones, around 87% observed once, and the top ten hold approximately 30%. The chain links TRBV6-6 to TRBJ1-5; TRBD1 is a possible D gene (5 bases). Sequenced material: peripheral blood, taken on day 0 of AZD1222 vaccination. The sequence derives from an adult in good health. The chain's CDR3 is CASSQGGGNQPQHF. For the CDR3, the DNA is TGTGCCAGCAGTCAGGGTGGAGGCAATCAGCCCCAGCATTTT.